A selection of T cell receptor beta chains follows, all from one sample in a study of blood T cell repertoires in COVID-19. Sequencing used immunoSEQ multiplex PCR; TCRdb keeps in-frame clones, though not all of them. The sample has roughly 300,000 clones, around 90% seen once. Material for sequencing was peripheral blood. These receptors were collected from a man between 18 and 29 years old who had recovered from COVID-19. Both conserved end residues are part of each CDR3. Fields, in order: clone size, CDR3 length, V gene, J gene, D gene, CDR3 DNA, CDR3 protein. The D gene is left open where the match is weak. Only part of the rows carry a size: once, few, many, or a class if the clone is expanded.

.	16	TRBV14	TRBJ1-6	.	TGTGCCAGCAGCCAAGATGGGACTGGCGTGAATTCACCCCTCCACTTT	CASSQDGTGVNSPLHF
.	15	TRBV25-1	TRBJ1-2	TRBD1	TGTGCCAGCAGTGATGGGACAGGGATTGACTATGGCTACACCTTC	CASSDGTGIDYGYTF
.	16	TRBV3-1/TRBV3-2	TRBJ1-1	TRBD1	TGTGCCAGCAGCGCAAGCCTCACAGGGGGCAACACTGAAGCTTTCTTT	CASSASLTGGNTEAFF
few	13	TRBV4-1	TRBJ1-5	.	TGCGCCAGCAGCCAAGATCAAAAGCGGCCCCAGCATTTT	CASSQDQKRPQHF
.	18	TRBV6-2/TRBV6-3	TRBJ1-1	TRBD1	TGTGCCAGCAGTTACCCGATCCTGAGGACAGGGGTGAACACTGAAGCTTTCTTT	CASSYPILRTGVNTEAFF
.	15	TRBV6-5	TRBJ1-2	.	TGTGCCAGCAGACCCCCAGGGCTGACTAACTATGGCTACACCTTC	CASRPPGLTNYGYTF
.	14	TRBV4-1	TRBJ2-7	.	TGCGCCAGCAGCCAAGATGCAGGGATCGACGAGCAGTACTTC	CASSQDAGIDEQYF
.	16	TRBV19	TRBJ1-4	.	TGTGCCAGTAGTTTATCTTCCAGGGTGTTCGGTGAAAAACTGTTTTTT	CASSLSSRVFGEKLFF
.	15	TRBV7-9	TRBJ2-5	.	TGTGCCAGCAGCTTAGTGAGGTCAGGGGCAGAGACCCAGTACTTC	CASSLVRSGAETQYF
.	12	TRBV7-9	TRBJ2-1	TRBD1	TGTGCCAGCAGCTTAGTGGGGACAGGTTGGTTCTTC	CASSLVGTGWFF
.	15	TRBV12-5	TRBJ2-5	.	TGTGCTAGTGGTTTGGGACCCACAGGGTCGGAGACCCAGTACTTC	CASGLGPTGSETQYF
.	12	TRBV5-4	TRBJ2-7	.	TGTGCCAGCAAAGGGGAAGCCTCCGAGCAGTACTTC	CASKGEASEQYF
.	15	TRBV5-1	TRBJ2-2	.	TGCGCCAGCGGGAAGGGGACAATGAACACCGGGGAGCTGTTTTTT	CASGKGTMNTGELFF
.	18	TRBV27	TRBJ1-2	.	TGTGCCAGCAGTTTATCGGGTCGGGAGGCCGGATCTAACTATGGCTACACCTTC	CASSLSGREAGSNYGYTF
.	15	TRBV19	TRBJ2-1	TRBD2	TGTGCCAGTAGTTGGGGTGGCGGGAGCAACAATGAGCAGTTCTTC	CASSWGGGSNNEQFF
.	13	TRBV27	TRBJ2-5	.	TGTGCCAGCAGCCGACAGCCCCGCGAGACCCAGTACTTC	CASSRQPRETQYF
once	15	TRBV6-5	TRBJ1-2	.	TGTGCCAGCAGTTACTCCTGGGGGGCTAACTATGGCTACACCTTC	CASSYSWGANYGYTF
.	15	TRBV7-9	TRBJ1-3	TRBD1	TGTGCCACCGGGGACAGGGGGCGTTCTGGAAACACCATATATTTT	CATGDRGRSGNTIYF
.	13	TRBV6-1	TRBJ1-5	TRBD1	TGTGCCAGCAGTGAAACCAGGGGGCGGCCCCAGCATTTT	CASSETRGRPQHF
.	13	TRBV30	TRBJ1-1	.	TGTGCCTGGGACGAGGACATGAACACTGAAGCTTTCTTT	CAWDEDMNTEAFF
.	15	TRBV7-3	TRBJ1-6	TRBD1	TGTGCCAGCAGCTTAATGCCAGGGGGGAATTCACCCCTCCACTTT	CASSLMPGGNSPLHF
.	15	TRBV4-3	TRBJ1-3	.	TGCGCCAGCAGCCAAGAAGGGGGATATGGAAACACCATATATTTT	CASSQEGGYGNTIYF
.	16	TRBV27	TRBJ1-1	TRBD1	TGTGCCAGCAGTCTCCGTGAGGGGGCGAAGAGAACTGAAGCTTTCTTT	CASSLREGAKRTEAFF
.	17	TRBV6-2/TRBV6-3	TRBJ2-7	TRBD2	TGTGCCAGCAGTTACTCGATTGGGCTAGCGGGGAGCTACGAGCAGTACTTC	CASSYSIGLAGSYEQYF
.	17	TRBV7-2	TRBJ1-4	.	TGTGCCAGCAGCTTAGTGGCCTTCAGGGAGGGCGGGGAAAAACTGTTTTTT	CASSLVAFREGGEKLFF
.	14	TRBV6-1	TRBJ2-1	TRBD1	TGTGCCAGCAGTGAAGCGGGGACAGGGGTAGAGCAGTTCTTC	CASSEAGTGVEQFF
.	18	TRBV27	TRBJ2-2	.	TGTGCCAGCAGTAAGGCGTATAACAGGGTCCCGAACACCGGGGAGCTGTTTTTT	CASSKAYNRVPNTGELFF
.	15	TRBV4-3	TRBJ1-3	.	TGCGCCAGCAGCCAAGCTCCCGGGAACGGAAACACCATATATTTT	CASSQAPGNGNTIYF
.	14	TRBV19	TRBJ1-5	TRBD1	TGTGCCAGTAGTTTCAGGGGGGGCAATCAGCCCCAGCATTTT	CASSFRGGNQPQHF
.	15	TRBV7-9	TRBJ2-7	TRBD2	TGTGCCAGCAGCCACAGTGGGGGGAGGGCTTACGAGCAGTACTTC	CASSHSGGRAYEQYF
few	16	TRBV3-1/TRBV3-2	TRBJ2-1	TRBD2	TGTGCCAGCAGCCAACGTCCAGGCGGGGGTAACAATGAGCAGTTCTTC	CASSQRPGGGNNEQFF
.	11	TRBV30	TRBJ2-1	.	TGTGCCTGGAGACTAGAGAATGAGCAGTTCTTC	CAWRLENEQFF
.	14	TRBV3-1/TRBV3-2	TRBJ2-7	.	TGTGCCAGCAGCCAAGTACCACAGATCTACGAGCAGTACTTC	CASSQVPQIYEQYF
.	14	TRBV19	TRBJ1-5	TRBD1	TGTGCCAGTAGTATACGGCAGGGGGCTCAGCCCCAGCATTTT	CASSIRQGAQPQHF
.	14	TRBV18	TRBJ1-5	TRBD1	TGTGCCAGCTCTCTGACAGGGGTGAATCAGCCCCAGCATTTT	CASSLTGVNQPQHF
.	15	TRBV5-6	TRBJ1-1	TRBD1	TGTGCCAGCAGCTTGGCTGGACAGGGGAGAACTGAAGCTTTCTTT	CASSLAGQGRTEAFF
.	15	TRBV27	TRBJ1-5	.	TGTGCCACCAGAGAAAGAACAGGGTTACCAGGGCCCCAGCATTTT	CATRERTGLPGPQHF
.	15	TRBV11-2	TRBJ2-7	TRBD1	TGTGCCAGCAGTCGTCGGGCAGGGGGCTCCTACGAGCAGTACTTC	CASSRRAGGSYEQYF
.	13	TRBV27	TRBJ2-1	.	TGTGCCAGCAGTTTCGTCCCCTACAATGAGCAGTTCTTC	CASSFVPYNEQFF
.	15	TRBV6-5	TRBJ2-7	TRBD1	TGTGCCAGCAGTAAGGGGACAGGGAATCTCTGGGAGCAGTACTTC	CASSKGTGNLWEQYF
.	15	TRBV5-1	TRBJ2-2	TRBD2	TGCGCCAGCAGCTTGGAGGGAGGGGACACCGGGGAGCTGTTTTTT	CASSLEGGDTGELFF
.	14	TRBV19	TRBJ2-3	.	TGTGCCAGTAGTATACAGTCATTCACAGATACGCAGTATTTT	CASSIQSFTDTQYF
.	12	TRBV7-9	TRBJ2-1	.	TGTGCCAGCAGCTTCCGCAGCGATGAGCAGTTCTTC	CASSFRSDEQFF
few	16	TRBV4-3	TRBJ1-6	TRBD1	TGCGCCAGCAGCCCGACAGGGGCTTCCTATAATTCACCCCTCCACTTT	CASSPTGASYNSPLHF
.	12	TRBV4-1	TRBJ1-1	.	TGCGCCAGCAGCGAAGGTGGCAAAGAAGCTTTCTTT	CASSEGGKEAFF